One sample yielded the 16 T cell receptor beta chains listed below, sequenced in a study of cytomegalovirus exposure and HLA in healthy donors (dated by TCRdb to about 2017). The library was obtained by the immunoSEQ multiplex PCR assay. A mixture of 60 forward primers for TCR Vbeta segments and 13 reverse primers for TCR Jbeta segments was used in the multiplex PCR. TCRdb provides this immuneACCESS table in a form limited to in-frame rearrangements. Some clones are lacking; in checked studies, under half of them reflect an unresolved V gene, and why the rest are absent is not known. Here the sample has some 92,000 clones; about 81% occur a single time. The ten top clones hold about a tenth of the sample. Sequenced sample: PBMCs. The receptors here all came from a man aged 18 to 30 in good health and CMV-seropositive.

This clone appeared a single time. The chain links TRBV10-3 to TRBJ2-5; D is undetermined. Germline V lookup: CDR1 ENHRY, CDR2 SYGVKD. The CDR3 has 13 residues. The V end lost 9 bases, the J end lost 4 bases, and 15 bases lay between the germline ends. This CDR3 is CAIQLNFGETQYF. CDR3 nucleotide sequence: TGTGCCATACAGCTTAACTTCGGAGAGACCCAGTACTTC.

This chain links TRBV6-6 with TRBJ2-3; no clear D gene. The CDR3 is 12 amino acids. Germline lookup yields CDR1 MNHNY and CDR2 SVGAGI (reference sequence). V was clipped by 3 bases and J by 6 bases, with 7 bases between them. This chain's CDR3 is CASSYGQDTQYF. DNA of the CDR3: TGTGCCAGCAGTTATGGTCAGGATACGCAGTATTTT.

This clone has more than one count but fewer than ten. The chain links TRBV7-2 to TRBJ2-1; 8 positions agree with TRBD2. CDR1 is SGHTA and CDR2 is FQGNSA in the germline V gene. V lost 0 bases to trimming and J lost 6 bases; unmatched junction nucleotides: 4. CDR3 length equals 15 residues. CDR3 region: CASSLASGGLNEQFF. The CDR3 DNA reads TGTGCCAGCAGCTTAGCTTCGGGGGGGCTCAATGAGCAGTTCTTC.

The CDR3 loop reads CASSRIGVSGGDTQYF. Written as DNA, the CDR3 is TGTGCCAGCAGCCGTATTGGGGTTAGCGGGGGGGATACGCAGTATTTT. The chain joins TRBV7-3 to TRBJ2-3, with 10 positions matching TRBD2. Looked up from germline, CDR1 is SGHTA and CDR2 is FQGTGA. V lost 5 bases, J lost 6 bases, and 11 bases stayed unmatched. The CDR3 extends over 16 amino acids.

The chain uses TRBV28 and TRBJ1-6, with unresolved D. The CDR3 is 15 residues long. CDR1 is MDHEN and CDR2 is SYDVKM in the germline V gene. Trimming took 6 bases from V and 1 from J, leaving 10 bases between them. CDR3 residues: CASRPLESYNSPLHF. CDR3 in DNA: TGTGCCAGCAGACCACTTGAATCCTATAATTCACCCCTCCACTTT.

The chain's CDR3 is CASSQDLKDRGYSNQPQHF. The CDR3 DNA reads as TGCGCCAGCAGCCAAGATCTGAAGGACAGGGGATATAGCAATCAGCCCCAGCATTTT. This chain connects TRBV4-1 to TRBJ1-5, with 9 bases identical to TRBD1. The germline CDR1 and CDR2 sequences are MGHRA and YSYEKL. This CDR3 has 19 amino acids. Trimming cost V 0 bases and J 0 bases; bases outside gene matches: 9.

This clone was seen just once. This CDR3 is CAWSVGGLGTGELFF. The CDR3 DNA reads as TGTGCCTGGAGTGTAGGGGGCCTCGGCACCGGGGAGCTGTTTTTT. This rearrangement joins TRBV30 to TRBJ2-2, with 7 bases aligning to TRBD1. V was pared by 0 bases and J by 4 bases, with 5 bases of the junction left unmatched. Germline-derived CDR1 and CDR2 are GTSNPN and SVGIG (reference sequence). This CDR3 spans 15 amino acids.

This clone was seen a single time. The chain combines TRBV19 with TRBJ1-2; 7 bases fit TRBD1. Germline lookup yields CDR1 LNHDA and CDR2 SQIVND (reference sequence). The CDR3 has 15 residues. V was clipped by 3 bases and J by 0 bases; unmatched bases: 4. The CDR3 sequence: CASSIDRAPNYGYTF. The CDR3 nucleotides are TGTGCCAGTAGTATCGACAGGGCACCTAACTATGGCTACACCTTC.

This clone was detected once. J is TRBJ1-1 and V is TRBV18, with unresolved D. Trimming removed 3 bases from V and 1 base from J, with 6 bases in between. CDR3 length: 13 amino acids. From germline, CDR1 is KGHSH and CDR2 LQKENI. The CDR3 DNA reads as TGTGCCAGCTCACCGCCCGGGAACACTGAAGCTTTCTTT. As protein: CASSPPGNTEAFF.

The CDR3 nucleotides are TGTGCCAGCAGCTTAGCGGGACAGGGGACCTATGGCTACACCTTC. Residues: CASSLAGQGTYGYTF. This chain joins TRBV7-8 and TRBJ1-2; TRBD1 matches 10 bases. The CDR3 runs 15 residues. Germline-derived CDR1 and CDR2 are SGHVS and FQNEAQ. Trimming cost V 0 bases and J 4 bases; bases outside gene matches: 2.

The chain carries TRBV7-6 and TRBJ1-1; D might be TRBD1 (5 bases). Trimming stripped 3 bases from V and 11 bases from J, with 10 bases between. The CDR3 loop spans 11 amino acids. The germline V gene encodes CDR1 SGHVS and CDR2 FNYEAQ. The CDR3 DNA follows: TGTGCCAGCAGCTTCCCTGGGGCTGCTTTCTTT. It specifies CASSFPGAAFF. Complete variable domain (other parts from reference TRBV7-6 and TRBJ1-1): GAGVSQSPRYKVTKRGQDVALRCDPISGHVSLYWYRQALGQGPEFLTYFNYEAQQDKSGLPNDRFSAERPEGSISTLTIQRTEQRDSAMYRCASSFPGAAFFGQGTRLTVV.

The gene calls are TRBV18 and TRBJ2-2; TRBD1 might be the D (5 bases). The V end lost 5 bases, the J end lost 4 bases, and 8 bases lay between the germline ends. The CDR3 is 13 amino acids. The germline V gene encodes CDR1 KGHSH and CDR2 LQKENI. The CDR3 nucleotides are TGTGCCAGCTCAGTAGACAGCACCGGGGAGCTGTTTTTT. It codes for CASSVDSTGELFF.

DNA for the CDR3: TGCGCCAGCAGCCAAGATGAGGTTCAACTGTCGGGCTACACCTTC. This gives the protein CASSQDEVQLSGYTF. V is TRBV4-1 and J is TRBJ1-2; the D is unclear. The CDR3 loop spans 15 amino acids. The germline CDR1 and CDR2 sequences are MGHRA and YSYEKL. With 0 bases removed from V and 8 bases from J, the gap between germline ends came to 16 bases.

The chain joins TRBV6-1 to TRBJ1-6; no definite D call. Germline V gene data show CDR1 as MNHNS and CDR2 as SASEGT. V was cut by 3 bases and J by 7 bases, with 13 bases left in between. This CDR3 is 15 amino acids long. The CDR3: CASSEAPLGNSPLHF. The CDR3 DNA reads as TGTGCCAGCAGTGAGGCTCCGCTCGGGAATTCACCCCTCCACTTT.

The DNA of the CDR3 is TGCGCCAGCAGCCAAATGGGAGCGTCACCCCTCCACTTT. Protein sequence: CASSQMGASPLHF. J is TRBJ1-6 and V is TRBV4-1; D unclear. Trimming removed 2 bases from V and 10 bases from J, with 9 bases in between. CDR1 and CDR2 from the germline V gene are MGHRA and YSYEKL. CDR3 size: 13 residues.

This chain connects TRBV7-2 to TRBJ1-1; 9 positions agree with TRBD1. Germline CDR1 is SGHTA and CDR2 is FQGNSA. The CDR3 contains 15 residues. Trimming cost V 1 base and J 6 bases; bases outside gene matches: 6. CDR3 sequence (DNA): TGTGCCAGCAGCTTAGTTTGGACAGGGGATGCTGAAGCTTTCTTT. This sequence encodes CASSLVWTGDAEAFF.